The clone carrying this TCR beta chain was seen a single time. The CDR3 is 14 residues long. The V and J ends lost 7 bases and 4 bases respectively, with 16 bases between them. Germline CDR1 and CDR2: LGHNA and YSLEER. A quantity of 0.5 to 1 ug RNA underwent reverse transcription using random hexamers. Via MiXCR, TCRdb re-called the immunoSEQ multiplex PCR reads, giving one row per CDR3 protein. The profile shows some 170,000 distinct CDR3 sequences, roughly 94% of them singletons. The data were obtained in a study of CD8 T cells in Susac syndrome. Sequences were obtained from CD4+ T cells from PBMCs. The sequence was obtained from a human donor with Susac syndrome. The chain links TRBV4-3 to TRBJ1-1, with no clear D. CDR3 coding DNA: TGCGCCAGCACCAAAGTGGGAAGAGGCACTGAAGCTTTCTTT. This encodes CASTKVGRGTEAFF.